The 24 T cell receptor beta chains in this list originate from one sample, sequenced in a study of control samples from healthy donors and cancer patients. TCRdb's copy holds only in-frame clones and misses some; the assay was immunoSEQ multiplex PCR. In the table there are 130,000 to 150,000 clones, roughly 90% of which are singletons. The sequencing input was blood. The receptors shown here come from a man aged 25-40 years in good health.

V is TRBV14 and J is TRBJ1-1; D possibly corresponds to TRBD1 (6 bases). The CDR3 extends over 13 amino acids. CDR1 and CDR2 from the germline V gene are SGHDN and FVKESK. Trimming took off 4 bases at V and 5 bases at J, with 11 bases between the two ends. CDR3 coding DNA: TGTGCCAGCAGCCTAGGACAGCTTACTGAAGCTTTCTTT. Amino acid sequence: CASSLGQLTEAFF.

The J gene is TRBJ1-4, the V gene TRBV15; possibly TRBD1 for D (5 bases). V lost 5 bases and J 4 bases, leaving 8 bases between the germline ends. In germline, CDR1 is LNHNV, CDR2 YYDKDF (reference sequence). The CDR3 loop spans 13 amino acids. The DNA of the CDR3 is TGTGCCACCAGCCCCGACAGTAATGAAAAACTGTTTTTT. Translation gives CATSPDSNEKLFF.

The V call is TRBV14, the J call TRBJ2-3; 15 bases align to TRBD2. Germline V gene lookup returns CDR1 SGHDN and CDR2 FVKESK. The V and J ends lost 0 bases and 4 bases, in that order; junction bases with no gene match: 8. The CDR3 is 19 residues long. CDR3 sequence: CASSQDKGLAGGSPDTQYF. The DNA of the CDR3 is TGTGCCAGCAGCCAAGACAAAGGACTAGCGGGAGGGTCTCCAGATACGCAGTATTTT.

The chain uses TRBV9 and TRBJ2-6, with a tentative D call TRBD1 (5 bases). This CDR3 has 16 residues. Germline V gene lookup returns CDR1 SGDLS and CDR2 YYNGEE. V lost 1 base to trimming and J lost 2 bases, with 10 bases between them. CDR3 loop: CASSVKVGAGANVLTF. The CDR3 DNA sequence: TGTGCCAGCAGCGTAAAAGTAGGGGCTGGGGCCAACGTCCTGACTTTC.

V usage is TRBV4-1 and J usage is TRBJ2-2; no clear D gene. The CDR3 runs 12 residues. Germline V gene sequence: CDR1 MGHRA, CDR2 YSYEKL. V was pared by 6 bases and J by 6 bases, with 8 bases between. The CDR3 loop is CASRAFPGELFF. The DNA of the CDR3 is TGCGCCAGCAGGGCCTTCCCCGGGGAGCTGTTTTTT.

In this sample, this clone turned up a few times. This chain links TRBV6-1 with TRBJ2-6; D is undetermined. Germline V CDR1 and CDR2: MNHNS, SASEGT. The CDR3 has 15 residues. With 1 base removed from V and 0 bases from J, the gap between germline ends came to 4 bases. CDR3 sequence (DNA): TGTGCCAGCAGTGAAGAAAACTCTGGGGCCAACGTCCTGACTTTC. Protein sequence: CASSEENSGANVLTF.

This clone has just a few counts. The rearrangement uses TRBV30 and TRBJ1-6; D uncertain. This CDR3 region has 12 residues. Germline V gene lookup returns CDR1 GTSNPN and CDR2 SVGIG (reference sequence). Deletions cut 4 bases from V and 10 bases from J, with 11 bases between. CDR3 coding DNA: TGTGCCTGGAACCAGCAATCCTCACCCCTCCACTTT. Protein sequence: CAWNQQSSPLHF.

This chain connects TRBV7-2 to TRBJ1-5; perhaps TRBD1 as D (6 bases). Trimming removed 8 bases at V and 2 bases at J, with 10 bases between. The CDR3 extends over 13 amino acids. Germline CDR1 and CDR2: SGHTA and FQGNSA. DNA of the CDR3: TGTGCCAGCGGATACAGGGGCAATCAGCCCCAGCATTTT. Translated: CASGYRGNQPQHF.

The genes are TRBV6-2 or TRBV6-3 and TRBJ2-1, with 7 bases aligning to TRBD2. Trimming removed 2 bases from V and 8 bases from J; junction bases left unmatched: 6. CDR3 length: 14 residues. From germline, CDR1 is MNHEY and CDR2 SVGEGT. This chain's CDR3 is CASSYGGGPHEQFF. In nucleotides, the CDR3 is TGTGCCAGCAGTTACGGGGGAGGGCCCCATGAGCAGTTCTTC.

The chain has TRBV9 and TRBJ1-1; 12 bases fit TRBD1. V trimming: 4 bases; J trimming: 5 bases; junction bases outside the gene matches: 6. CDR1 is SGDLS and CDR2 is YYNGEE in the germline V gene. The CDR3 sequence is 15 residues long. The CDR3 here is CASSPGTGGLTEAFF. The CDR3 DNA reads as TGTGCCAGCAGCCCGGGGACAGGGGGCTTGACTGAAGCTTTCTTT.

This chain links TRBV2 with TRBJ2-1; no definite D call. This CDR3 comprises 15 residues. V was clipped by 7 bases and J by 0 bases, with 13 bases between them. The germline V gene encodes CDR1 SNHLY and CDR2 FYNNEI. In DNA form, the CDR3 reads TGTGCCAGCACCGAAAGAGCAAACTCCTACAATGAGCAGTTCTTC. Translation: CASTERANSYNEQFF.

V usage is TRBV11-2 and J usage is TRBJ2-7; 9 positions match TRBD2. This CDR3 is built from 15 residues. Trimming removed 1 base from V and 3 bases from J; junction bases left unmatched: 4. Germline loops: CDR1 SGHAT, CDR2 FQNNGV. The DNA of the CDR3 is TGTGCCAGCAGCTTAGGCCGCGGGAGGGGCTACGAGCAGTACTTC. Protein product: CASSLGRGRGYEQYF.

CDR3 in amino acids: CASSYLGGSYGYTF. CDR3 sequence (DNA): TGTGCCAGCAGTTACCTAGGGGGTTCCTATGGCTACACCTTC. V and J are TRBV6-5 and TRBJ1-2, with a tentative D call TRBD1 (6 bases). Germline CDR1 and CDR2: MNHEY and SVGAGI. The CDR3 is 14 residues long. The V and J ends lost 2 bases and 4 bases respectively, with 11 bases between them.

Written as DNA, the CDR3 is TGTGCCAGCAGGAGGAGGTTCCTGGGGGAGACCCAGTACTTC. This translates into CASRRRFLGETQYF. This chain links TRBV28 with TRBJ2-5, with a tentative D call TRBD2 (5 bases). V lost 6 bases and J lost 5, with 16 bases in between. This CDR3 region has 14 residues. The germline gives CDR1 MDHEN, CDR2 SYDVKM.

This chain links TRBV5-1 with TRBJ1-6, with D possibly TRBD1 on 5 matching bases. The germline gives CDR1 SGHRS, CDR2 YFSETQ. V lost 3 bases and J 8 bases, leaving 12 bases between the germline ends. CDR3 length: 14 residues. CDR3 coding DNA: TGCGCCAGCAGCTCGGGGCTGCCGGATTCACCCCTCCACTTT. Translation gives CASSSGLPDSPLHF.

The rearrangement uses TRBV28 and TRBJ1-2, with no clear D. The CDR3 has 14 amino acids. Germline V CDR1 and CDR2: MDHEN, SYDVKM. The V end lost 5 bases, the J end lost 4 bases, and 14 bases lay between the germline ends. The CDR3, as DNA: TGTGCCAGCAGTCCTCCGTCCATGAGCTATGGCTACACCTTC. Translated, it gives CASSPPSMSYGYTF.

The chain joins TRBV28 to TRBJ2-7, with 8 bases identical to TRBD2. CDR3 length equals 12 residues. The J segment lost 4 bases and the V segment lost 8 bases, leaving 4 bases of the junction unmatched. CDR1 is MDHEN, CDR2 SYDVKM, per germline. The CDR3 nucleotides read TGTGCCAGCGGACTAGCCGTGTACGAGCAGTACTTC. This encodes CASGLAVYEQYF.

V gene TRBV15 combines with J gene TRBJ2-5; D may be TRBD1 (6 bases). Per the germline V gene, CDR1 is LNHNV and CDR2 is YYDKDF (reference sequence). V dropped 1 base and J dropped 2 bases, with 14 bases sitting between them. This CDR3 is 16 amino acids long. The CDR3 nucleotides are TGTGCCACCAGCAGAGCGACCGTAGGGACACAAGAGACCCAGTACTTC. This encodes CATSRATVGTQETQYF.

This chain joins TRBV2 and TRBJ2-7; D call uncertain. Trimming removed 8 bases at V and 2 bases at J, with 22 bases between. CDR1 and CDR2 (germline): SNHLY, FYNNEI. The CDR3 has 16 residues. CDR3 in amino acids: CASAFHVGMGPYEQYF. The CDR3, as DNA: TGTGCCAGCGCTTTTCATGTGGGGATGGGTCCCTACGAGCAGTACTTC.

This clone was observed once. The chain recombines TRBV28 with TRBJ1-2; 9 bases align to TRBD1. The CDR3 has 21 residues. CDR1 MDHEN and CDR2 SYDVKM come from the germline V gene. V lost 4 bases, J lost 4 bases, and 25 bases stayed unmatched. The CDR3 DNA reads TGTGCCAGCAGTTCTTGGTCTTGGGCAGGGACAGGGACCTCCTATGGCTATGGCTACACCTTC. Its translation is CASSSWSWAGTGTSYGYGYTF.

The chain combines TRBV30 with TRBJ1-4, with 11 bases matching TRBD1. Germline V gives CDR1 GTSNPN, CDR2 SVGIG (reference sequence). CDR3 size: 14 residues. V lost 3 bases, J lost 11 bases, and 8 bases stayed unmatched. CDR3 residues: CAWSGDRGFGKLFF. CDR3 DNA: TGTGCCTGGAGCGGGGACAGGGGGTTTGGCAAACTGTTTTTT.

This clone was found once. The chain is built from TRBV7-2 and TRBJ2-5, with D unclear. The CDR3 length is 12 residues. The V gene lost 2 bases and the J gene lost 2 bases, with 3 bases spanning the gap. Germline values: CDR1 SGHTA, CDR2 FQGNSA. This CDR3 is CASSLNQETQYF. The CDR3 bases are TGTGCCAGCAGCTTAAATCAAGAGACCCAGTACTTC.

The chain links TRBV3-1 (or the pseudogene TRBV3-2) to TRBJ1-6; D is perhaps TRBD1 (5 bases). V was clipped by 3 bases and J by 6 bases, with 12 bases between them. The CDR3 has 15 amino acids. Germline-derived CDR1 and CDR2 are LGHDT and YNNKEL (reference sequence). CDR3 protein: CASSQGGMSNSPLHF. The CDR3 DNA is TGTGCCAGCAGCCAGGGGGGAATGAGTAATTCACCCCTCCACTTT.

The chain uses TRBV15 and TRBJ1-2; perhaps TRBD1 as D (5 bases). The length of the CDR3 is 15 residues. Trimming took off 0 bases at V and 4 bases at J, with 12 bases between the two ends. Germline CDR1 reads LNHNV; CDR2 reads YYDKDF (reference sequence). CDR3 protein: CATSRESGGVYGYTF. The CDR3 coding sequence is TGTGCCACCAGCAGAGAGTCGGGGGGAGTCTATGGCTACACCTTC.